Listed here are 4 T cell receptor beta chains from one sample, sequenced in a study of breast tumors, draining lymph nodes, adjacent tissues (dated by TCRdb to the mid-2010s). Library preparation employed multiplex PCR. Sequenced on an Illumina HiSeq 2000. TCRdb passed the public sequencing reads through fastp at Q25 and MiXCR, retaining productive beta sequences. Rows are combined by CDR3 protein, so each entry shows the most common genes and DNA. This sample has over 200,000 distinct CDR3 sequences in its table, and 32% of those were observed once. The ten biggest clones cover around 1.4% of the sample. The lymph node samples were taken from the axillary draining lymph nodes of breast cancer patients. The sequenced material came from axillary lymph node tissue. These receptors came from a female donor with breast cancer. Some clones in this sample may be carry-over from other donors' samples.

The table lists this clonotype with many counts. The chain joins TRBV6-7 to TRBJ2-7; 13 bases are shared with TRBD2. TRBV6-7 is given ORF status, its function remaining uncertain. The CDR3 has 18 amino acids. The J segment lost 7 bases and the V segment lost 1 base, leaving 13 bases of the junction unmatched. CDR3 loop: CASSYFKWTSGSIGEQYF. CDR3 DNA sequence: TGTGCCAGCAGTTACTTTAAGTGGACTAGCGGGAGCATAGGTGAGCAGTACTTC.

To note about this clonotype: The junction shows a germline mismatch at one end, possibly a read error. The CDR3 sequence: CSVETGGDEQFF. The CDR3 nucleotides are TGCAGCGTTGAGACTGGCGGGGATGAACAGTTCTTC. This chain uses TRBV29-1 with TRBJ2-1, with a tentative D call TRBD2 (6 bases). This CDR3 has 12 amino acids. CDR1 is SQVTM and CDR2 is ANQGSEA in the germline V gene.

The table lists this clonotype with many counts. The rearrangement uses TRBV20-1 and TRBJ1-1, with D unresolved. The length of the CDR3 is 11 residues. V was pared by 2 bases and J by 8 bases, with 9 bases between. The germline V gene has CDR1 DFQATT and CDR2 SNEGSKA (reference sequence). CDR3 region: CSARKGSEAFF. The CDR3 nucleotides read TGCAGTGCTAGAAAGGGCTCCGAAGCTTTCTTT.

About this clonotype itself: The junction and the germline gene differ at one end; a read error may be behind it. V is TRBV20-1 and J is TRBJ2-5; possible D gene TRBD2, 6 bases. This CDR3 spans 16 amino acids. Looked up from germline, CDR1 is DFQATT and CDR2 is SNEGSKA (reference sequence). CDR3 protein: CSAYQGGMEGKETQYF. CDR3 in DNA: TGCAGTGCTTACCAGGGAGGTATGGAGGGCAAAGAGACCCAATACTTC.